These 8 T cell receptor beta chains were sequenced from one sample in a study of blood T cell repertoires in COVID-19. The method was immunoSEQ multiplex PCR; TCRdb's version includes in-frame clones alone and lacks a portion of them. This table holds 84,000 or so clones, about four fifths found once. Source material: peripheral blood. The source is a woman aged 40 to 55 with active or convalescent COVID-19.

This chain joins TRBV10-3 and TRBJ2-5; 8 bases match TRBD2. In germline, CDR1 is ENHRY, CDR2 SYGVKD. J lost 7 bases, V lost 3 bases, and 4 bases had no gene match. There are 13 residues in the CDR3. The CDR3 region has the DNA TGTGCCATCAGTGAATCTGCGGGAGGGACCCAGTACTTC. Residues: CAISESAGGTQYF.

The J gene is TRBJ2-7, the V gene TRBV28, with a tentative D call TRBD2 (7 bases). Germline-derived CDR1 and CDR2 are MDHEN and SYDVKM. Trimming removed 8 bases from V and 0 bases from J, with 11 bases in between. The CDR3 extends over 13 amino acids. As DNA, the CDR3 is TGTGCCAGCGGGGGGGGGCCCTCCTACGAGCAGTACTTC. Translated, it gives CASGGGPSYEQYF.

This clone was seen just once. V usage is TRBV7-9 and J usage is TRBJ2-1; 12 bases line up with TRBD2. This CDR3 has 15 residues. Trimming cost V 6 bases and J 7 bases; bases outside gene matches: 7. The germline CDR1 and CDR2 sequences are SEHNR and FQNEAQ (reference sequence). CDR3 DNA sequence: TGTGCCAGCAGTCTGACTAGCGGGAGCTTGAATGAGCAGTTCTTC. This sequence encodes CASSLTSGSLNEQFF.

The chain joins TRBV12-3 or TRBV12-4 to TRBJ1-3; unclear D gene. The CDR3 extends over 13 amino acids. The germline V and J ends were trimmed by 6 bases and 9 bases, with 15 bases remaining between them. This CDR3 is CASRYGRLSTIYF. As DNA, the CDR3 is TGTGCCAGCAGATACGGCAGGTTGAGCACCATATATTTT.

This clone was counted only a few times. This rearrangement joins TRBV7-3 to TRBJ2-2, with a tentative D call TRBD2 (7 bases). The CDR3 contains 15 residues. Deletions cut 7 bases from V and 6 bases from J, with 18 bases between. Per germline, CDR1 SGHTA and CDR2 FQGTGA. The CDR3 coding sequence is TGTGCCAGCACCCCCGCCGGGGAGGGGGCCGGGGAGCTGTTTTTT. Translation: CASTPAGEGAGELFF.

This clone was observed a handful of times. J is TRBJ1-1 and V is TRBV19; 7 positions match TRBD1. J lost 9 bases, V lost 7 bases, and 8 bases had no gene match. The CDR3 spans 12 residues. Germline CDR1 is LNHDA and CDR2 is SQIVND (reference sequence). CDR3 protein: CASNPLQGKAFF. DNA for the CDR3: TGTGCCAGTAACCCCCTACAGGGGAAAGCTTTCTTT.

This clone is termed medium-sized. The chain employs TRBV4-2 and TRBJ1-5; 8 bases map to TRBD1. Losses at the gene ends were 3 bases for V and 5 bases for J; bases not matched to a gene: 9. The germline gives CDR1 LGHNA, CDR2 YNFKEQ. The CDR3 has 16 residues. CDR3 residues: CASSHSAGGAYQPQHF. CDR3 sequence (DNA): TGTGCCAGCAGCCATTCCGCAGGGGGCGCCTATCAGCCCCAGCATTTT.

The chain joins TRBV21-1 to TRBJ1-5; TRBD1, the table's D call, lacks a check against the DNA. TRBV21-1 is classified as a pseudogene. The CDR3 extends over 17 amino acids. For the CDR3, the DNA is TGTGCCAGCAGCAGAAAGTTACAGGGGGCTACCAATCAGCCCCAGCATTTT. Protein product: CASSRKLQGATNQPQHF.